This entry features one TCR beta chain sequence. The antigen remains undetermined. These data originate in a study of beta chain features in type 1 diabetes. General study points: Type 1 diabetes patients showed a moderate but significant shortening of TCRB CDR3s in all four CD4+ subsets.

CDR1 is LNHNV, CDR2 YYDKDF, per germline (reference sequence). The CDR3 loop spans 14 amino acids. V gave up 6 bases and J gave up 7 bases, with 19 bases separating them. The investigators reverse transcribed all of the isolated RNA, so they sequenced expressed TCRB transcripts. Sequencing used immunoSEQ multiplex PCR; TCRdb keeps in-frame clones, though not all of them. The sample includes 100,000 to 150,000 clones, around 16% of them seen just once. This receptor was obtained from a man aged 18 to 29 with type 1 diabetes. Sequenced material: central memory CD4+ T cells from blood. The chain carries TRBV15 and TRBJ2-7; D may correspond to TRBD1 or TRBD2 (5 bases each). CDR3: CATSNLGTPEEQYF. The CDR3 DNA reads TGTGCCACCAGTAACCTAGGGACCCCCGAAGAGCAGTACTTC.